Below are 10 T cell receptor beta chains sequenced from a single sample in a study of blood T cell repertoires in COVID-19 (dated by TCRdb to between 2020 and 2021). The library came from the immunoSEQ multiplex PCR assay. TCRdb obtained this table from immuneACCESS and retained in-frame rearrangements with V and J assigned. These tables miss some clones; where compared with another copy, unresolved V genes account for less than half of the shortfall, and the remainder is unexplained. Within this sample are about 180,000 clones, with over 75% of them counted one time only. Of the sample, roughly 8.9% falls within the top ten clones. The sample comprised PBMCs or T cells enriched from blood (not recorded which). These receptors all come from a woman younger than 35 who had recovered from COVID-19.

The table lists this clone with a count of one. The chain carries TRBV5-6 and TRBJ1-6; TRBD1 matches at 8 bases. V lost 4 bases to trimming and J lost 9 bases; unmatched junction nucleotides: 9. The CDR3 totals 15 residues. Per the germline V gene, CDR1 is SGHDT and CDR2 is YYEEEE. The chain's CDR3 is CASSLGWQGASPLHF. CDR3 in DNA: TGTGCCAGCAGCCTGGGATGGCAGGGGGCTTCACCCCTCCACTTT.

V is TRBV3-1 (or the pseudogene TRBV3-2) and J is TRBJ2-6; D is unclear. Germline assignment: CDR1 LGHDT and CDR2 YNNKEL (reference sequence). This CDR3 has 14 amino acids. V gave up 4 bases and J gave up 1 base, with 5 bases separating them. This chain's CDR3 is CASSLASGANVLTF. The CDR3, as DNA: TGTGCCAGCAGCCTAGCTTCTGGGGCCAACGTCCTGACTTTC.

The sample holds a few counts of this clone. J is TRBJ2-2 and V is TRBV5-1; no reliable D call. With 1 base removed from V and 3 bases from J, the gap between germline ends came to 10 bases. The CDR3 sequence is 15 residues long. Per the germline V gene, CDR1 is SGHRS and CDR2 is YFSETQ. CDR3 in DNA: TGCGCCAGCAGCTTGCAAACACAACACACCGGGGAGCTGTTTTTT. Protein: CASSLQTQHTGELFF.

This clone appeared a single time. The CDR3 DNA reads TGTGCCAGTAGTTCACGGACTAGAGAGACCCAGTACTTC. This sequence encodes CASSSRTRETQYF. The J gene is TRBJ2-5, the V gene TRBV19; 7 bases fit TRBD2. This CDR3 is 13 amino acids long. The ends lost 5 bases at V and 4 bases at J; junction bases unmatched: 4. CDR1 is LNHDA, CDR2 SQIVND, per germline (reference sequence).

The chain is built from TRBV18 and TRBJ2-2, with D unclear. Germline-derived CDR1 and CDR2 are KGHSH and LQKENI. The CDR3 length is 14 residues. With 1 base removed from V and 5 bases from J, the gap between germline ends came to 8 bases. CDR3 region: CASSPLGGTGELFF. CDR3 nucleotides: TGTGCCAGCTCACCACTCGGTGGTACCGGGGAGCTGTTTTTT.

The chain joins TRBV28 to TRBJ2-5, with 7 bases lining up with TRBD2. The length of the CDR3 is 15 residues. Germline V gene sequence: CDR1 MDHEN, CDR2 SYDVKM. Germline trimming cut 0 bases from V and 4 bases from J; bases unmatched to any gene: 5. CDR3 loop: CASSLWEGEGETQYF. As DNA, the CDR3 is TGTGCCAGCAGTTTATGGGAAGGGGAGGGAGAGACCCAGTACTTC. The complete variable domain, with remaining parts taken from reference TRBV28 and TRBJ2-5, reads DVKVTQSSRYLVKRTGEKVFLECVQDMDHENMFWYRQDPGLGLRLIYFSYDVKMKEKGDIPEGYSVSREKKERFSLILESASTNQTSMYLCASSLWEGEGETQYFGPGTRLLVL.

The chain combines TRBV6-4 with TRBJ2-1; 8 bases are shared with TRBD2. From germline, CDR1 is MRHNA and CDR2 SNTAGT. This CDR3 spans 15 amino acids. The J segment lost 5 bases and the V segment lost 2 bases, leaving 5 bases of the junction unmatched. The CDR3 reads CASSDGAGGNNEQFF. As DNA, the CDR3 is TGTGCCAGCAGTGACGGGGCGGGAGGCAACAATGAGCAGTTCTTC.

The gene calls are TRBV2 and TRBJ1-3, with a tentative D call TRBD1 (5 bases). Germline loops: CDR1 SNHLY, CDR2 FYNNEI. CDR3 length: 14 residues. Trimming pared 6 bases from V and 2 bases from J, leaving 11 bases between. As DNA, the CDR3 is TGTGCCAGCAGGGGGGAGGGCACTGGAAACACCATATATTTT. Its protein is CASRGEGTGNTIYF.

The gene calls are TRBV5-1 and TRBJ2-7, with 10 nucleotides matching TRBD1. CDR3 length: 15 amino acids. Germline CDR1 is SGHRS and CDR2 is YFSETQ. J was trimmed by 7 bases and V by 2 bases; bases with no gene match: 9. CDR3 in DNA: TGCGCCAGCAGCTTAGTCCCGGGACAGGGGTATGAGCAGTACTTC. Encoded protein: CASSLVPGQGYEQYF.

The V gene is TRBV7-6, the J gene TRBJ1-1; TRBD1 is a possible D gene (5 bases). The CDR3 runs 15 residues. Trimming stripped 4 bases from V and 1 base from J, with 13 bases between. Germline V gives CDR1 SGHVS, CDR2 FNYEAQ. The CDR3 DNA is TGTGCCAGCAGCTCCAGGGTATCGGGGAACACTGAAGCTTTCTTT. Encoded protein: CASSSRVSGNTEAFF.